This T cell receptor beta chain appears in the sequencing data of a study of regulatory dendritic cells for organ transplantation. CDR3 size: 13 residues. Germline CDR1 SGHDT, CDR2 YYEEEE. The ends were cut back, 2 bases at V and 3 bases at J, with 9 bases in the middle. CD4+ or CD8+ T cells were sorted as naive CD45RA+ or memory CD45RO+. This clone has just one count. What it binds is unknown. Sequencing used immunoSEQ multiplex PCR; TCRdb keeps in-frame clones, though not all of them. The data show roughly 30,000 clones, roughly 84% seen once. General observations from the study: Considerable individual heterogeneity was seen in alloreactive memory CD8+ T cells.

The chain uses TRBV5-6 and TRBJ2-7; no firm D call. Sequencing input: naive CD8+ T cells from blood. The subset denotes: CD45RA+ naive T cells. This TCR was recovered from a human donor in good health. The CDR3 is CASSLSTGYEQYF. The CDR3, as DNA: TGTGCCAGCAGCTTATCAACCGGCTACGAGCAGTACTTC.